The 13 T cell receptor beta chains below all came from one sample that was sequenced in a study of cytomegalovirus exposure and HLA in healthy donors. Primers included in the PCR were 60 Vbeta and 13 Jbeta primers. Generated by immunoSEQ multiplex PCR, the TCRdb table keeps only in-frame clones and is missing some. The data contain under 250,000 clones, 82% of them seen just once; the ten biggest clones take up about 6.1%. The sample comprised PBMCs. These receptors were obtained from a man in his forties in good health and CMV-seropositive.

In its sample, this clone was seen once. V usage is TRBV7-2 and J usage is TRBJ1-1, with 7 nucleotides matching TRBD1. Germline V gene sequence: CDR1 SGHTA, CDR2 FQGNSA. V lost 1 base and J lost 5; bases outside the gene matches: 4. The CDR3 is 14 residues long. The CDR3 DNA reads TGTGCCAGCAGCTTAGAAGGGGGCGTTACTGAAGCTTTCTTT. Protein sequence: CASSLEGGVTEAFF.

The V call is TRBV5-5, the J call TRBJ2-3; 7 nucleotides agree with TRBD2. The CDR3 sequence is 17 residues long. J lost 3 bases, V lost 3 bases, and 13 bases had no gene match. CDR1 and CDR2 (germline): SGHKS, YYEKEE (reference sequence). The CDR3 DNA follows: TGTGCCAGCAGCTACTACCGACTTCTGGGGGGGACAGATACGCAGTATTTT. It yields the protein CASSYYRLLGGTDTQYF. Full variable domain (outside the CDR3, taken from reference TRBV5-5 and TRBJ2-3): DAGVTQSPTHLIKTRGQQVTLRCSPISGHKSVSWYQQVLGQGPQFIFQYYEKEERGRGNFPDRFSARQFPNYSSELNVNALLLGDSALYLCASSYYRLLGGTDTQYFGPGTRLTVL.

The rearrangement joins TRBV27 to TRBJ1-1; possible D gene TRBD1, 6 bases. Trimming took off 6 bases at V and 3 bases at J, with 17 bases between the two ends. The germline gives CDR1 MNHEY, CDR2 SMNVEV (reference sequence). The CDR3 runs 15 residues. This CDR3 is CASSGRQAEHTEAFF. The CDR3 bases are TGTGCCAGCAGCGGACGACAGGCCGAGCACACTGAAGCTTTCTTT.

The genes are TRBV12-5 and TRBJ1-5, with TRBD1 as a possible D gene (5 bases). V lost 3 bases to trimming and J lost 4 bases, with 16 bases between them. Per the germline V gene, CDR1 is LGHNT and CDR2 is FRNRAP. CDR3 size: 16 residues. This chain's CDR3 is CASGFHPGTRNQPQHF. The CDR3 nucleotides read TGTGCTAGTGGTTTCCATCCAGGGACTCGGAATCAGCCCCAGCATTTT.

The rearrangement uses TRBV7-6 and TRBJ1-1; D remains unclear. The CDR3 totals 15 residues. V was pared by 5 bases and J by 3 bases, with 16 bases between. The germline CDR1 and CDR2 sequences are SGHVS and FNYEAQ. The CDR3 sequence is CASSILSNQDTEAFF. CDR3 in DNA: TGTGCCAGCAGCATCTTATCAAACCAGGACACTGAAGCTTTCTTT. Using reference TRBV7-6 and TRBJ1-1 for the parts outside the CDR3, the full variable domain is GAGVSQSPRYKVTKRGQDVALRCDPISGHVSLYWYRQALGQGPEFLTYFNYEAQQDKSGLPNDRFSAERPEGSISTLTIQRTEQRDSAMYRCASSILSNQDTEAFFGQGTRLTVV.

This clone was counted a few times. The rearrangement uses TRBV18 and TRBJ2-5; 7 bases fit TRBD1. The V gene's germline CDR1 is KGHSH and CDR2 LQKENI. Trimming at V came to 3 bases and at J to 4 bases, leaving 5 bases not matched to a gene. CDR3 length: 14 residues. The CDR3 is CASSPTGLAETQYF. The CDR3 DNA reads TGTGCCAGCTCACCGACAGGGTTAGCAGAGACCCAGTACTTC.

The V call is TRBV4-2, the J call TRBJ1-2, with D unclear. This CDR3 spans 14 amino acids. V was pared by 1 base and J by 7 bases, with 13 bases between. Germline CDR1 is LGHNA and CDR2 is YNFKEQ. The CDR3 is CASSQGLGGSGYTF. The CDR3, as DNA: TGTGCCAGCAGCCAAGGTCTGGGAGGCTCTGGCTACACCTTC.

The chain is built from TRBV11-2 and TRBJ1-2; 7 nucleotides align to TRBD1. The germline V gene has CDR1 SGHAT and CDR2 FQNNGV. The CDR3 has 16 amino acids. V lost 1 base to trimming and J lost 4 bases; unmatched junction nucleotides: 9. The CDR3 protein is CASSLVRTGTRYGYTF. The DNA for the CDR3 is TGTGCCAGCAGCTTAGTTAGGACAGGTACCCGCTATGGCTACACCTTC.

V usage is TRBV2 and J usage is TRBJ2-6, with a possible D match to TRBD1 (5 bases). From germline, CDR1 is SNHLY and CDR2 FYNNEI. V lost 5 bases, J lost 1 base, and 6 bases lay in between. The CDR3 runs 14 residues. This CDR3 is CASSSGSGANVLTF. The CDR3 region has the DNA TGTGCCAGCAGTTCAGGGTCTGGGGCCAACGTCCTGACTTTC.

V gene TRBV2 combines with J gene TRBJ2-1; D remains ambiguous. Germline loops: CDR1 SNHLY, CDR2 FYNNEI. The CDR3 has 11 residues. Trimming removed 6 bases at V and 9 bases at J, with 9 bases between. CDR3 residues: CASSRFGEQFF. The CDR3 DNA is TGTGCCAGCAGCCGGTTTGGTGAGCAGTTCTTC.

The V and J genes are TRBV2 and TRBJ1-3, with no clear D. Deletions cut 1 base from V and 3 bases from J, with 16 bases between. The germline V gene has CDR1 SNHLY and CDR2 FYNNEI. This CDR3 comprises 17 residues. The CDR3 nucleotides are TGTGCCAGCAGTGAAGAGGCAGGTTTCACGTTTGGAAACACCATATATTTT. Translating gives CASSEEAGFTFGNTIYF. Together with reference TRBV2 and TRBJ1-3, the CDR3 gives the full variable domain: EPEVTQTPSHQVTQMGQEVILRCVPISNHLYFYWYRQILGQKVEFLVSFYNNEISEKSEIFDDQFSVERPDGSNFTLKIRSTKLEDSAMYFCASSEEAGFTFGNTIYFGEGSWLTVV.

J is TRBJ2-7 and V is TRBV7-9, with D perhaps TRBD1 (5 bases). This CDR3 comprises 15 residues. Germline lookup yields CDR1 SEHNR and CDR2 FQNEAQ (reference sequence). V was shortened by 2 bases and J by 0 bases, with 11 bases between the two germline ends. CDR3 protein: CASSLKGVSSYEQYF. CDR3 in DNA: TGTGCCAGCAGCTTAAAAGGGGTCAGCTCCTACGAGCAGTACTTC.

The chain recombines TRBV7-8 with TRBJ2-7, with D tentatively TRBD1 (6 bases). V lost 4 bases and J 2 bases, leaving 9 bases between the germline ends. The germline CDR1 and CDR2 sequences are SGHVS and FQNEAQ. The CDR3 has 13 amino acids. The CDR3 DNA reads as TGTGCCAGCAGCTCGGACAGACCCTACGAGCAGTACTTC. The encoded protein is CASSSDRPYEQYF.